This TCR beta chain comes out of a study of identical twins. Points from the study as a whole: Invariant T cells like MAIT and iNKT could partly confound the zero-insertion analyses. There were fewer insertions in abundant cord blood beta clonotypes, but memory repertoires showed no such pattern. The study found excess low generation probability among twin-shared out-of-frame alpha sequences.

Details on this clonotype: Its antigen is not known.

Germline V gene lookup returns CDR1 SNHLY and CDR2 FYNNEI. The V end lost 8 bases, the J end lost 4 bases, and 11 bases lay between the germline ends. The CDR3 runs 12 residues. A universal primer site was created by template switching, with the cDNA bearing unique molecular identifiers. TCRdb re-called the 5' RACE reads through MiXCR, storing one row per CDR3 protein. Found here are approximately 700,000 distinct CDR3 sequences, roughly 6% of them singletons; the top ten hold roughly 1.6%. The sequenced sample consisted of naive T cells sorted from blood. V is TRBV2 and J is TRBJ2-5; D not certain. This sequence originates from a man between 18 and 35 years old in good health. The CDR3 spells CASSVAIETQYF. In DNA, the CDR3 is TGTGCCAGCTCCGTTGCTATAGAGACCCAGTACTTC.